The next 7 T cell receptor beta chains were all read from a single sample in a study of tumor-infiltrating lymphocytes in primary liver carcinoma. For each extraction, RNA and DNA were obtained together from about 21-30 mg of unsorted bulk tissue. TCR beta cDNA was made from around 520 ng total RNA with a constant-region primer. Three rounds of nested multiplex PCR with slightly modified ARM-PCR produced TCR beta libraries. The first two PCR rounds used TRBV1-TRBV30 forward primers with a C-beta reverse primer, 10 cycles each. TCRdb fed the multiplex PCR reads into MiXCR, producing one record per CDR3 protein. The sample lists more than 70,000 distinct CDR3 sequences; roughly two thirds were seen once. The specimen sequenced was tumor-adjacent normal liver tissue. The receptors here all came from a middle-aged man with primary liver carcinoma and hepatitis B virus infection.

The chain is built from TRBV11-2 and TRBJ2-7, with D possibly matching TRBD1 (6 bases). With 0 bases removed from V and 0 bases from J, the gap between germline ends came to 15 bases. The CDR3 contains 17 residues. The germline V gene has CDR1 SGHAT and CDR2 FQNNGV. The CDR3 protein is CASSLDFGTLSSYEQYF. CDR3 in DNA: TGTGCCAGCAGCTTAGACTTCGGGACACTCAGCTCCTACGAGCAGTACTTC. The entire variable domain, with the rest obtained from reference TRBV11-2 and TRBJ2-7, is as follows: EAGVAQSPRYKIIEKRQSVAFWCNPISGHATLYWYQQILGQGPKLLIQFQNNGVVDDSQLPKDRFSAERLKGVDSTLKIQPAKLEDSAVYLCASSLDFGTLSSYEQYFGPGTRLTVT.

This clonotype was recorded at least ten times. The chain couples TRBV28 to TRBJ2-1; 8 positions agree with TRBD2. The V segment lost 8 bases and the J segment 6 bases; nucleotides outside the gene matches: 6. CDR1 is MDHEN and CDR2 is SYDVKM in the germline V gene. The CDR3 length is 13 residues. The CDR3 loop is CASWIRGGNEQFF. The CDR3 nucleotides read TGTGCCAGCTGGATACGGGGGGGCAATGAGCAGTTCTTC.

This clonotype was seen only a few times. At one end the junction does not follow the germline gene, possibly because of a read error. The chain joins TRBV5-4 to TRBJ2-1; the match to TRBD2 covers 15 bases. CDR3 length: 17 residues. Germline values: CDR1 SGHNT, CDR2 YYREEE (reference sequence). For the CDR3, the DNA is TGTGCCAGCAGCTTGGGGACTAGCGGGAGGGCCTACGCTGAGCAGCTCTTC. Amino acid sequence: CASSLGTSGRAYAEQLF.

This clonotype was counted between two and nine times. The chain employs TRBV19 and TRBJ1-1; no clear D. Trimming pared 6 bases from V and 12 bases from J, leaving 11 bases between. The CDR3 runs 10 residues. Germline CDR1 is LNHDA and CDR2 is SQIVND (reference sequence). In DNA, the CDR3 is TGTGCCAGTAGAGGGCCGAATACTTTCTTT. This sequence encodes CASRGPNTFF.

In regard to this clonotype: Since a much larger clone is just one base distant, this may be a read error. CDR3: CASSQGSPESAYNERFF. CDR3 DNA sequence: TGCGCCAGCAGCCAAGGATCCCCAGAGTCGGCCTACAATGAGCGGTTCTTC. This chain connects TRBV4-1 to TRBJ2-1; D not certain. The CDR3 sequence is 17 residues long. Per the germline V gene, CDR1 is MGHRA and CDR2 is YSYEKL.

This clonotype occurred many times. The J gene is TRBJ2-7, the V gene TRBV7-9; D is undetermined. This CDR3 is built from 14 residues. The V gene lost 4 bases and the J gene lost 4 bases, with 14 bases spanning the gap. Germline-derived CDR1 and CDR2 are SEHNR and FQNEAQ (reference sequence). CDR3 sequence reads: CASSSSWVPYEQYF. CDR3 coding DNA: TGTGCCAGCAGCTCATCTTGGGTTCCGTACGAGCAGTACTTC.

A word on this clonotype: A much larger clone lies one base from this, so it may be a read error. The V gene is TRBV7-9, the J gene TRBJ2-7, with D tentatively TRBD2 (6 bases). CDR1 and CDR2 (germline): SEHNR, FQNEAQ (reference sequence). The CDR3 runs to 12 residues. The CDR3 loop reads CASSLGPGEQHF. The CDR3 DNA follows: TGTGCCAGCAGCCTCGGACCGGGAGAGCAGCACTTC.